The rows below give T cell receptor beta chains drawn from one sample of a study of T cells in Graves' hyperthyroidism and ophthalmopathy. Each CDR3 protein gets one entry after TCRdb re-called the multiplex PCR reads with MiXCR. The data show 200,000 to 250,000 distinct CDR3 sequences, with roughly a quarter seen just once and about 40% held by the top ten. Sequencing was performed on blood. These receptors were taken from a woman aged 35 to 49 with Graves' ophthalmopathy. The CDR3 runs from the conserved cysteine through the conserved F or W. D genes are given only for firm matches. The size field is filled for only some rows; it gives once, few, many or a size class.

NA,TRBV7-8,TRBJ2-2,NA,CASSIRDILTGELFF,TGTGCCAGCAGCATCCGGGACATCCTAACCGGGGAGCTGTTTTTT
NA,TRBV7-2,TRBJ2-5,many,CASSVTGFSQETQYF,TGTGCCAGCAGCGTGACAGGTTTTAGTCAAGAGACCCAGTACTTC
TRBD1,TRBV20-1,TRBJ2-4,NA,CSASPGQGGNIQYF,TGCAGTGCTTCCCCCGGACAGGGGGGGAACATTCAGTACTTC
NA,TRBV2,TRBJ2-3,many,CASPSPDSISTDTQYF,TGTGCCAGCCCGAGTCCGGACAGCATAAGCACAGATACGCAGTATTTT
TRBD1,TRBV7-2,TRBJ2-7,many,CASSLGRAGGYEQYF,TGTGCCAGCAGCTTAGGAAGGGCAGGGGGCTACGAGCAGTACTTC
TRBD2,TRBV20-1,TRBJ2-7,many,CSARDRLAGVSYEQYF,TGCAGTGCTAGAGATAGGCTAGCGGGGGTATCCTACGAGCAGTACTTC
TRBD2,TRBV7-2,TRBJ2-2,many,CASRGLAANTGELFF,TGTGCCAGCAGGGGACTAGCGGCTAACACCGGGGAGCTGTTTTTT
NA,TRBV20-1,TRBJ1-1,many,CSARDPEGPTEAFF,TGCAGTGCTAGAGATCCGGAAGGGCCCACTGAAGCTTTCTTT
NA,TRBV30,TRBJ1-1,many,CAWSVAEGNTEAFF,TGTGCCTGGAGTGTAGCAGAAGGAAACACTGAAGCTTTCTTT
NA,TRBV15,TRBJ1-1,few,CATSSAGILTMNTEAFF,TGTGCCACCAGCAGTGCTGGAATTCTAACGATGAACACTGAAGCTTTCTTT
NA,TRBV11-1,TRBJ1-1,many,CASSPGTPDTEAFF,TGTGCCAGCAGCCCCGGGACGCCCGACACTGAAGCTTTCTTT
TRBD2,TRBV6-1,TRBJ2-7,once,CASSRPSGIVHEQYF,TGTGCCAGCAGTCGTCCTAGCGGGATCGTGCACGAGCAGTACTTC
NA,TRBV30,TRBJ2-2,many,CAWRDTGLNTGELFF,TGTGCCTGGAGGGATACGGGCCTAAACACCGGGGAGCTGTTTTTT
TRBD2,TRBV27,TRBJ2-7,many,CASSLIGTSGRADYEQYF,TGTGCCAGCAGTTTGATTGGGACTAGCGGGAGGGCCGACTACGAGCAGTACTTC
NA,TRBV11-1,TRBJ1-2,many,CASSSDDDFLTYGYTF,TGTGCCAGCAGCTCGGATGACGACTTCCTGACCTATGGCTACACCTTC